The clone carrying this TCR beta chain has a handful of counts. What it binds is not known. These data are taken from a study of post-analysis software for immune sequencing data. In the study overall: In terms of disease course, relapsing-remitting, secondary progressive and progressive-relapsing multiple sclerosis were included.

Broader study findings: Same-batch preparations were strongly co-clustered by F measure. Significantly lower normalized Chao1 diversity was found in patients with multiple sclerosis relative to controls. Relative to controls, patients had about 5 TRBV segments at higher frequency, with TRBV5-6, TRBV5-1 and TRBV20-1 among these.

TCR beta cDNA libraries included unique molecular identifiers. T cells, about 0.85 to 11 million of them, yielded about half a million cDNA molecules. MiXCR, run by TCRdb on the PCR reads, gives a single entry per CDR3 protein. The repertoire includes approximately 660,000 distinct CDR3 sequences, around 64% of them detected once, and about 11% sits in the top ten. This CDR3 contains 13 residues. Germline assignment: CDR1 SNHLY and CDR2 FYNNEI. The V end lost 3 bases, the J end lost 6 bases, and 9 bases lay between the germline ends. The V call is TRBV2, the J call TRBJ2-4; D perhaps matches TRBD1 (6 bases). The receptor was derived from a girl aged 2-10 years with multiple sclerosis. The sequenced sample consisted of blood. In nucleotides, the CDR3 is TGTGCCAGCAGTGAGGGGGCCTCAAACATTCAGTACTTC. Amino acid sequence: CASSEGASNIQYF. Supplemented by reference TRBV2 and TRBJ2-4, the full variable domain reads EPEVTQTPSHQVTQMGQEVILRCVPISNHLYFYWYRQILGQKVEFLVSFYNNEISEKSEIFDDQFSVERPDGSNFTLKIRSTKLEDSAMYFCASSEGASNIQYFGAGTRLSVL.